This entry is about one T cell receptor (beta chain). Its antigen is undetermined. The data are from a study of T-cell reconstitution after alpha-beta-depleted transplantation in children. General study results and limits: It was newly produced T cells that mostly accounted for T-cell counts and diversity one year after transplant. The study traced high day-60 TCRbeta diversity in some patients to surviving recipient T cells and thymic progenitors. Roughly two months post-transplant, alpha-beta T cells reportedly originated from several hundred graft clones that had expanded.

Unique molecular identifiers were incorporated when the TCRbeta library was constructed. Each CDR3 protein is one row after TCRdb ran MiXCR on the PCR reads. The table records 530,000 or so distinct CDR3 sequences, 25% to 30% of them present only once. The specimen was PBMCs, collected before TCRalphabeta/CD19-depleted stem cell transplant. The source is a boy in the first two years of life with Wiskott-Aldrich syndrome, due to receive a stem cell transplant.

CDR3 residues: CASSPAQGRDGYTF. In DNA form, the CDR3 reads TGTGCCAGCTCACCAGCACAGGGGAGGGATGGCTACACCTTC. This rearrangement joins TRBV18 to TRBJ1-2, with 7 bases identical to TRBD1. This CDR3 is built from 14 residues. Per the germline V gene, CDR1 is KGHSH and CDR2 is LQKENI. With V trimmed by 2 bases and J by 6 bases, 6 bases remained unmatched.